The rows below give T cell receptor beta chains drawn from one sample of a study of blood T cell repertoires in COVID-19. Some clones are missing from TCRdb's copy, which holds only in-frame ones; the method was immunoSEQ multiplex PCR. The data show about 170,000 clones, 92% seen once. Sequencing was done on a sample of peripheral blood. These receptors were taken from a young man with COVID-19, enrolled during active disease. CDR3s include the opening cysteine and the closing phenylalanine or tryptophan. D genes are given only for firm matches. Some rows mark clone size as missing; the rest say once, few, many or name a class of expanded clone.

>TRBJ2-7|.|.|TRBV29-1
TGCAGCGTGGGGTCCCAGGGGCGACCCTCCTACGAGCAGTACTTC
CSVGSQGRPSYEQYF
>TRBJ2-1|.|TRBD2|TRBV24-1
TGTGCCACCAGTGATTCTCTAGCGGGGGGCTGGCCCTACAATGAGCAGTTCTTC
CATSDSLAGGWPYNEQFF
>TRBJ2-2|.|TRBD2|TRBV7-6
TGTGCCAGCAGCTTAGGTCTTCAGCGGGGGATCGCGAACACCGGGGAGCTGTTTTTT
CASSLGLQRGIANTGELFF
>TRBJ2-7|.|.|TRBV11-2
TGTGCCAGCAGCTTAGGTCCCCTTAGTGAGCAGTACTTC
CASSLGPLSEQYF
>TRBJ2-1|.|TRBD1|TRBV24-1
TGTGCCACCAGTGACCCGGGACAGCCCTACAATGAGCAGTTCTTC
CATSDPGQPYNEQFF
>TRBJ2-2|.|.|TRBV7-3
TGTGCCAGCAGCCCGGGGGAAGCGCACACCGGGGAGCTGTTTTTT
CASSPGEAHTGELFF
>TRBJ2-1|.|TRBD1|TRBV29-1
TGCAGCGGGGTGGGACAGGCAAAATTCAATGAGCAGTTCTTC
CSGVGQAKFNEQFF
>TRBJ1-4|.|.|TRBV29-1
TGCAGCGTTGACCTGGGCAGGGAAAAACTGTTTTTT
CSVDLGREKLFF
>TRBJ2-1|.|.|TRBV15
TGTGCCACCAGCAGAGAACTGAACAATGAGCAGTTCTTC
CATSRELNNEQFF
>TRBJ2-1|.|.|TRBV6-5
TGTGCCAGCAGTTACTCTGGGCCTGAGCAGTTCTTC
CASSYSGPEQFF
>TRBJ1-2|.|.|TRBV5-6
TGTGCCAGCACTCTTAGCAGTCCCATCTATGGCTACACCTTC
CASTLSSPIYGYTF
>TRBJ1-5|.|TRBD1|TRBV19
TGTGCCAGCACTCGGACAGGGCTAGGTCAGCCCCAGCATTTT
CASTRTGLGQPQHF
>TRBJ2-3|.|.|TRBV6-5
TGTGCCAGCAGCCGCAGGGAGGGCACAGATACGCAGTATTTT
CASSRREGTDTQYF
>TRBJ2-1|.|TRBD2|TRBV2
TGTGCCAGCAGTTCCTCTAGCGGGGGGGAGCAGTTCTTC
CASSSSSGGEQFF
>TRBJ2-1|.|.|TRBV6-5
TGTGCCAGCAGTTACCGAGCGAGAAGCTCCTACAATGAGCAGTTCTTC
CASSYRARSSYNEQFF
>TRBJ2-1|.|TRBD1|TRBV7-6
TGTGCCAGCAGCTTAGCCAACAGGGGATCCAATGAGCAGTTCTTC
CASSLANRGSNEQFF
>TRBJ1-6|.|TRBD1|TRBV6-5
TGTGCCAGCAGCTCTAGACAGGGACTGTCACCCCTCCACTTT
CASSSRQGLSPLHF
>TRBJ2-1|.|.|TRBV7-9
TGTGCCAGCAGCTTATCCCTTTACAATGAGCAGTTCTTC
CASSLSLYNEQFF
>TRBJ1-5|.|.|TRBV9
TGTGCCAGCAGCCGGGACTTACTTAGCAATCAGCCCCAGCATTTT
CASSRDLLSNQPQHF
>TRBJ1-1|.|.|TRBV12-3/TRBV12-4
TGTGCCAGCAGTTTTTCCGGGAACACTGAAGCTTTCTTT
CASSFSGNTEAFF
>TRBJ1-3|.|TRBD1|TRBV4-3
TGCGCCAGCAGCCATATTGGACAGGGGGCTTCTGGAAACACCATATATTTT
CASSHIGQGASGNTIYF
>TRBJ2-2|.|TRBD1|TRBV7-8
TGTGCCAGCAGCGCGGGACAGGGGGCCACCGGGGAGCTGTTTTTT
CASSAGQGATGELFF
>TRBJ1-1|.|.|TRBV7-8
TGTGCCAGCAGGTCCGACGGGATGAACACTGAAGCTTTCTTT
CASRSDGMNTEAFF
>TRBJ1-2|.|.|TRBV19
TGTGCCAGTAGTATGGGCGGGACTGGCTACACCTTC
CASSMGGTGYTF
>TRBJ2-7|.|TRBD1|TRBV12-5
TGTGCTAGTGGTTTTGGGACAGAGAGCGACGGGAAGTACTTC
CASGFGTESDGKYF
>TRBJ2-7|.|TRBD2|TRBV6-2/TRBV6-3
TGTGCCAGCAGTTCAAGACTAGCGGGACACTCCTACGAGCAGTACTTC
CASSSRLAGHSYEQYF
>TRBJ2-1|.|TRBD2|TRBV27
TGTGCCAGCAGTTTATCGCGGGGTAGCGGGAATAGGGGTGAGCAGTTCTTC
CASSLSRGSGNRGEQFF
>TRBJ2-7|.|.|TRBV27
TGTGCCAGCAGTTTACAGGTCTCCTACGAGCAGTACTTC
CASSLQVSYEQYF
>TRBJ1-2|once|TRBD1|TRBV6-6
TGTGCCAGCACCTTAAGTCCAGGGGGGAACTATGGCTACACCTTC
CASTLSPGGNYGYTF
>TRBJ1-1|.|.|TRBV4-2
TGTGCCAGCAGCCAAGATCAGGGAAACACTGAAGCTTTCTTT
CASSQDQGNTEAFF
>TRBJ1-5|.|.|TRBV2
TGTGCCAGCAGCGGTCAGGGGATAATAAATCAGCCCCAGCATTTT
CASSGQGIINQPQHF
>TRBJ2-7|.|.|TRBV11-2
TGTGCCAGCAGCTTAGGGTCTCACAGGACCTACGAGCAGTACTTC
CASSLGSHRTYEQYF
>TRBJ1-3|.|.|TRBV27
TGTGCCAGCAGTCCCTGGGGACAATCTTCGGACACCATATATTTT
CASSPWGQSSDTIYF